The clone carrying this T cell receptor (beta chain) came up once. This record comes from a study of blood T cell repertoires in COVID-19. Across the study: Acute and convalescent COVID-19 samples came from the United States, Italy and Spain. The analysed material was cDNA or gDNA that came from T cells, B-cell-depleted T cells, or PBMCs.

This CDR3 has 13 amino acids. After removal of 11 bases from V and 7 bases from J, the junction contained 9 bases not matched to a gene. Germline loops: CDR1 MNHEY, CDR2 SVGAGI. How the authors handled the data: Reference gene primers were amplified, and this amplification served to estimate nucleated cell counts. Libraries were prepared by immunoSEQ multiplex PCR; TCRdb keeps only in-frame clonotypes and omits some of them. D and trimming were read from the DNA, whereas the V and J calls and clone size are those reported in that table. The sample has roughly 140,000 clones, approximately 80% seen once.

The sample taken for sequencing was peripheral blood. The rearrangement joins TRBV6-5 to TRBJ1-2, with 11 bases matching TRBD1. The receptor comes from a woman aged 50 to 60 in a cohort sampled during active or convalescent COVID-19. The CDR3 DNA reads as TGTGCCGCTCCGGGACAGGGGGTGTCTGGCTACACCTTC. Residues: CAAPGQGVSGYTF.